A single sample is the source of the 2 T cell receptor beta chains below, sequenced in a study of shared clonotypes between healthy human individuals. Clones were read by immunoSEQ multiplex PCR, and TCRdb kept only the in-frame ones, dropping some. The sample has a few million clones, under 97% seen once; the top ten hold around 0.13%. The specimen sequenced was naive CD4+ T cells sorted from blood. Subset: CD45RA+ positively selected. The receptors come from a man in his late teens or twenties in good health.

This chain connects TRBV5-1 to TRBJ2-5, with 8 positions matching TRBD2. The CDR3 is 18 amino acids. V was pared by 1 base and J by 5 bases, with 16 bases of the junction left unmatched. Germline loops: CDR1 SGHRS, CDR2 YFSETQ. For the CDR3, the DNA is TGCGCCAGCAGCTTGAAGCTAGCGGGTACCCTCTTTCGTGAGACCCAGTACTTC. Translating it yields CASSLKLAGTLFRETQYF.

This sequence joins TRBV10-3 and TRBJ1-3; D gene uncertain. The V gene lost 9 bases and the J gene lost 5 bases, with 8 bases spanning the gap. The germline gives CDR1 ENHRY, CDR2 SYGVKD. This CDR3 contains 11 residues. The CDR3 DNA is TGTGCCATTGGAACCCGAAACACCATATATTTT. Amino acids: CAIGTRNTIYF.